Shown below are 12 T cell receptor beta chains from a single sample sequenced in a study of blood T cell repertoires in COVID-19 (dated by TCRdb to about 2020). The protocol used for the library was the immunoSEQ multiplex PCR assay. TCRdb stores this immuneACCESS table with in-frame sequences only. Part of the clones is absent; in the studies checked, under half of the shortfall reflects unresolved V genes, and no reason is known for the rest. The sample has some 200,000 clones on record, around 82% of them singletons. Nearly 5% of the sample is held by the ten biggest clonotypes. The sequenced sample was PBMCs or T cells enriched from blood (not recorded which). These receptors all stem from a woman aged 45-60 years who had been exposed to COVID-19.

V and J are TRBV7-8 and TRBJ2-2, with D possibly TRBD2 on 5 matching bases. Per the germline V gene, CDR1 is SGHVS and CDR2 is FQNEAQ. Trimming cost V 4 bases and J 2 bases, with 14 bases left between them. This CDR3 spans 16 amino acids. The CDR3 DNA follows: TGTGCCAGCAGCTCGACGACGGGGATTAACACCGGGGAGCTGTTTTTT. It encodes CASSSTTGINTGELFF.

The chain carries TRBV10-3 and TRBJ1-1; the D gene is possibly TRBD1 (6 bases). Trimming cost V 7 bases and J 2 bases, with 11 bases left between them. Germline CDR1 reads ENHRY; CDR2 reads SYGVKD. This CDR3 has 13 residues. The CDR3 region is CAITETGNTEAFF. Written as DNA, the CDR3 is TGTGCCATCACCGAGACAGGAAACACTGAAGCTTTCTTT.

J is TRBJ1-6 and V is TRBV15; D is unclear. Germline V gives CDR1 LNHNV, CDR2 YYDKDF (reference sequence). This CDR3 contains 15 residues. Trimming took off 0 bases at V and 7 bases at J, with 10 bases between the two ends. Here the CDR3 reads CATSREPLRNSPLHF. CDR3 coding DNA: TGTGCCACCAGCAGAGAACCCTTGAGGAATTCACCCCTCCACTTT. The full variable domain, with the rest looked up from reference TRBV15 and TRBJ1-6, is DAMVIQNPRYQVTQFGKPVTLSCSQTLNHNVMYWYQQKSSQAPKLLFHYYDKDFNNEADTPDNFQSRRPNTSFCFLDIRSPGLGDTAMYLCATSREPLRNSPLHFGNGTRLTVT.

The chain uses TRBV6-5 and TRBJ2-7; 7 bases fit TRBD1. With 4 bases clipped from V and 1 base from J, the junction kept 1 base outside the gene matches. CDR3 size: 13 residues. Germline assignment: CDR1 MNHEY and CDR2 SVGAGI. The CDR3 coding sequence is TGTGCCAGCAGTTCGGACAGGTCCTACGAGCAGTACTTC. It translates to CASSSDRSYEQYF.

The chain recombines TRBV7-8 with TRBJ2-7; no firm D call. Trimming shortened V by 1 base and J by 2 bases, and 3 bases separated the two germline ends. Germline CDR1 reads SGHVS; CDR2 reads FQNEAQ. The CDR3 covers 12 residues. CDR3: CASSLDTYEQYF. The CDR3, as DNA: TGTGCCAGCAGCTTAGATACCTACGAGCAGTACTTC.

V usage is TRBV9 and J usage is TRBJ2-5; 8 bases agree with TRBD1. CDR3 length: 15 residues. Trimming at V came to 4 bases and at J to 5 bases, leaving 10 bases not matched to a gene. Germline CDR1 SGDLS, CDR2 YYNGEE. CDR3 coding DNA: TGTGCCAGCAGCTATAGCCCAGGGGGCGGTGAGACCCAGTACTTC. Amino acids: CASSYSPGGGETQYF.

CDR3 residues: CASRATGVNTEAFF. The CDR3 DNA reads as TGTGCCAGCAGAGCGACAGGGGTGAACACTGAAGCTTTCTTT. V gene TRBV28 combines with J gene TRBJ1-1, with 8 nucleotides matching TRBD1. The CDR3 totals 14 residues. V lost 6 bases to trimming and J lost 0 bases; unmatched junction nucleotides: 3. In germline, CDR1 is MDHEN, CDR2 SYDVKM.

CDR3 sequence reads: CASSSEGALGANVLTF. CDR3 DNA: TGTGCCAGCAGCTCTGAGGGTGCCCTGGGGGCCAACGTCCTGACTTTC. V is TRBV7-9 and J is TRBJ2-6; D is possibly TRBD2 (5 bases). The CDR3 consists of 16 residues. V lost 4 bases and J lost 4, with 14 bases in between. Germline lookup yields CDR1 SEHNR and CDR2 FQNEAQ (reference sequence).

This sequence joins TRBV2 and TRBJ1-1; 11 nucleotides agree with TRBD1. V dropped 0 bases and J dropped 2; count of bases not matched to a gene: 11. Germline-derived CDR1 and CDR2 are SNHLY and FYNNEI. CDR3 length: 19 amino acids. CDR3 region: CASSEALPRTGGINTEAFF. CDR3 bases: TGTGCCAGCAGTGAAGCACTACCGAGGACAGGGGGCATCAACACTGAAGCTTTCTTT.

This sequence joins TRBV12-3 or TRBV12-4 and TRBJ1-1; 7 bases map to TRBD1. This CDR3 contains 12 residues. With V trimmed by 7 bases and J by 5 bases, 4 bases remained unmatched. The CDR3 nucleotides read TGTGCCAGCACCCCGACAGGGACTGAAGCTTTCTTT. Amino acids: CASTPTGTEAFF.

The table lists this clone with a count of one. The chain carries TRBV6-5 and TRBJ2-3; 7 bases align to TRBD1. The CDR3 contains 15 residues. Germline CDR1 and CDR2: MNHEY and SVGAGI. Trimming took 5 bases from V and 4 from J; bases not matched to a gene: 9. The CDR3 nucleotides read TGTGCCAGCAGTCTTTCCGGGACAGCGTCAGATACGCAGTATTTT. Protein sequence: CASSLSGTASDTQYF.

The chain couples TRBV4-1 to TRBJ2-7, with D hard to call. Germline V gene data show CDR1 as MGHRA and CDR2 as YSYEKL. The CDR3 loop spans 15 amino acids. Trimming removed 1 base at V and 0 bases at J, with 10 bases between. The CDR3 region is CASSQVASSSYEQYF. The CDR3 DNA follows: TGCGCCAGCAGCCAAGTGGCGTCTAGCTCCTACGAGCAGTACTTC.